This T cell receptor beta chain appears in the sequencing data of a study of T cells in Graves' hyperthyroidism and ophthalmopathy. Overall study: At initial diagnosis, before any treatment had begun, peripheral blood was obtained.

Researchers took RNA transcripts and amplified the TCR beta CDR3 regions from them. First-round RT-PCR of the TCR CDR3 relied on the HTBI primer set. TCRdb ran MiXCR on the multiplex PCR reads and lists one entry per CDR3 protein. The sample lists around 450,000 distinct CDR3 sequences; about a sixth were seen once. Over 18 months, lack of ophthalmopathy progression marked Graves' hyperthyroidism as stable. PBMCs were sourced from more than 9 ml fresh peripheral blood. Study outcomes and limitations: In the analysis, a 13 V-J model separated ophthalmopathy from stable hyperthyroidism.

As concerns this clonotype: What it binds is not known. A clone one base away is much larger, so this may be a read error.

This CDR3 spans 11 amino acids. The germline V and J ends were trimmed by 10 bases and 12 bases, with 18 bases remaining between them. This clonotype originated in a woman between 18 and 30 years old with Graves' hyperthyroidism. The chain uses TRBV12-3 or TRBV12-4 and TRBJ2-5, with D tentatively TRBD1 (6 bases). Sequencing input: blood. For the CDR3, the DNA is TGTGCCAACAACAACTCGGGACAAAAGTACTTC. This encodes CANNNSGQKYF.